One sample yielded the 9 T cell receptor beta chains listed below, sequenced in a study of cytomegalovirus exposure and HLA in healthy donors. PCR primers comprised 60 Vbeta and 13 Jbeta primers. Method: immunoSEQ multiplex PCR; TCRdb's copy keeps in-frame clones and lacks some. The sample lists approximately 97,000 clones; 55% to 80% were seen once. Sequences were obtained from PBMCs. These receptors were obtained from a human donor in good health.

V usage is TRBV28 and J usage is TRBJ1-2; 8 bases agree with TRBD1. The CDR3 length is 17 residues. Germline V lookup: CDR1 MDHEN, CDR2 SYDVKM. V gave up 2 bases and J gave up 8 bases; unmatched junction bases: 16. CDR3 nucleotide sequence: TGTGCCAGCAGTTTACCCCTTCGGACAGGGATAGGGAGAGGCTACACCTTC. Translating gives CASSLPLRTGIGRGYTF.

This rearrangement joins TRBV6-1 to TRBJ1-1; D unresolved. The germline V and J ends were trimmed by 2 bases and 9 bases, with 13 bases remaining between them. The CDR3 extends over 13 amino acids. The V gene's germline CDR1 is MNHNS and CDR2 SASEGT. Here the CDR3 DNA reads TGTGCCAGCAGTGAACGTAGGGAGGGCAAAGCTTTCTTT. This gives the protein CASSERREGKAFF.

The rearrangement links TRBV10-3 to TRBJ2-7; 7 nucleotides agree with TRBD1. The ends lost 6 bases at V and 2 bases at J; junction bases unmatched: 13. Germline values: CDR1 ENHRY, CDR2 SYGVKD. The CDR3 is made up of 16 amino acids. DNA for the CDR3: TGTGCCATCAGCTCCCCCCCAGGGGGACAGACCTACGAGCAGTACTTC. Its protein is CAISSPPGGQTYEQYF.

V and J are TRBV5-1 and TRBJ1-2, with D unclear. V was shortened by 5 bases and J by 2 bases, with 7 bases between the two germline ends. The germline V gene has CDR1 SGHRS and CDR2 YFSETQ. CDR3 length: 12 residues. This CDR3 is CASSQKNYGYTF. The CDR3 region has the DNA TGCGCCAGCAGTCAGAAAAACTATGGCTACACCTTC. The entire variable domain, with the rest obtained from reference TRBV5-1 and TRBJ1-2, is as follows: KAGVTQTPRYLIKTRGQQVTLSCSPISGHRSVSWYQQTPGQGLQFLFEYFSETQRNKGNFPGRFSGRQFSNSRSEMNVSTLELGDSALYLCASSQKNYGYTFGSGTRLTVV.

This sequence joins TRBV19 and TRBJ2-7; TRBD1 aligns across 9 bases. The CDR3 spans 13 residues. Unmatched junction bases numbered 5, after V lost 5 bases and J lost 6 bases. Germline V gene sequence: CDR1 LNHDA, CDR2 SQIVND (reference sequence). The CDR3 protein is CASSYRGLGEQYF. The CDR3 DNA follows: TGTGCCAGTAGTTACAGGGGGCTCGGCGAGCAGTACTTC.

V usage is TRBV6-1 and J usage is TRBJ2-2, with D possibly being TRBD2 (6 bases). Germline V gene data show CDR1 as MNHNS and CDR2 as SASEGT. Trimming removed 1 base from V and 5 bases from J, with 11 bases in between. The CDR3 extends over 15 amino acids. CDR3 protein: CASSEGDSLTGELFF. The CDR3 coding sequence is TGTGCCAGCAGTGAAGGGGACTCATTGACCGGGGAGCTGTTTTTT.

V gene TRBV6-1 combines with J gene TRBJ2-2, with 9 bases identical to TRBD1. CDR3 length: 15 amino acids. Losses at the gene ends were 4 bases for V and 7 bases for J; bases not matched to a gene: 7. CDR1 MNHNS and CDR2 SASEGT come from the germline V gene. The CDR3, as DNA: TGTGCCAGCAGTGCCACCGGGACAGGGATCGGGGAGCTGTTTTTT. Translating gives CASSATGTGIGELFF.

This clone occurred a few times. This sequence joins TRBV5-1 and TRBJ2-7, with a possible D match to TRBD2 (5 bases). The V end was cut by 4 bases, the J end by 4 bases, with 12 bases between. Germline V gene data show CDR1 as SGHRS and CDR2 as YFSETQ. This CDR3 contains 13 residues. The CDR3 loop is CASSPDYKYEQYF. The CDR3 DNA sequence: TGCGCCAGCAGCCCCGACTATAAATACGAGCAGTACTTC.

This rearrangement joins TRBV7-6 to TRBJ2-1; the D gene is possibly TRBD2 (7 bases). V was pared by 0 bases and J by 7 bases, with 16 bases between. This CDR3 comprises 16 residues. The V gene's germline CDR1 is SGHVS and CDR2 FNYEAQ. CDR3 coding DNA: TGTGCCAGCAGCTTAGCGCTAAGCGGGACATGGAATGAGCAGTTCTTC. Its protein product is CASSLALSGTWNEQFF. Combining the CDR3 with reference TRBV7-6 and TRBJ2-1 gives the whole variable domain GAGVSQSPRYKVTKRGQDVALRCDPISGHVSLYWYRQALGQGPEFLTYFNYEAQQDKSGLPNDRFSAERPEGSISTLTIQRTEQRDSAMYRCASSLALSGTWNEQFFGPGTRLTVL.